The present entry profiles one T cell receptor (beta chain) with its context. Its antigen is undetermined. One end of the junction does not line up with germline, which may come from a read error. This sample was included in a study of blood T cells in healthy people across ages. Findings and limits, study-wide: The recorded TCR beta diversity per million T cells decreased in a roughly linear manner with age.

The CDR3 consists of 15 residues. Looked up from germline, CDR1 is SNHLY and CDR2 is FYNNEI. Through a sample-barcoded 5' primer and a J-beta primer mix, a second PCR was run for roughly 6 to 11 cycles. TCRdb redid the calling of the 5' RACE reads with MiXCR, one entry per CDR3 protein. Of roughly 1.7 million distinct CDR3 sequences in the sample, roughly 32% were seen once. The chain carries TRBV2 and TRBJ2-1, with 9 bases lining up with TRBD1. The sample was blood. This clonotype was obtained from a woman in her thirties in good health. As DNA, the CDR3 is TGTGTCAGCAACGGGAAACAGGGGGCGGTCAATGAGCAGTTCTTC. Its translation is CVSNGKQGAVNEQFF.